This T cell receptor (beta chain) was observed in a study of early T cells in non-severe SARS-CoV-2 infection. Looking at the study overall: Alpha and beta chains were unpaired, from unsorted whole-blood bulk RNA. Points from the study as a whole: VDJdb matching favored anti-spike CD8 responses, missing private and CD4 specificities.

Unique molecular identifiers (one per individual cDNA molecule) were attached. MiXCR was run by TCRdb on the 5' RACE reads, yielding one entry per CDR3 protein. Of about 71,000 distinct CDR3 sequences in the sample, about 14% are singletons; the top ten hold 3% to 5%. CDR1 MNHNY and CDR2 SVGAGI come from the germline V gene (reference sequence). This CDR3 is 16 amino acids long. V shed 6 bases and J shed 0 bases, with 15 bases lying between them. Worth noting for this clonotype: Its antigen remains unidentified.

The chain has TRBV6-6 and TRBJ2-1; D might be TRBD1 or TRBD2, each matching 6 bases. Specimen: whole blood, collected at baseline. The TCR sequence derives from an adult who was a healthcare worker with PCR-confirmed SARS-CoV-2 infection or an uninfected control (not recorded which). Here the CDR3 DNA reads TGTGCCAGCAGCCCCGGGGGCGCCAGCTCCTACAATGAGCAGTTCTTC. Translating it yields CASSPGGASSYNEQFF.